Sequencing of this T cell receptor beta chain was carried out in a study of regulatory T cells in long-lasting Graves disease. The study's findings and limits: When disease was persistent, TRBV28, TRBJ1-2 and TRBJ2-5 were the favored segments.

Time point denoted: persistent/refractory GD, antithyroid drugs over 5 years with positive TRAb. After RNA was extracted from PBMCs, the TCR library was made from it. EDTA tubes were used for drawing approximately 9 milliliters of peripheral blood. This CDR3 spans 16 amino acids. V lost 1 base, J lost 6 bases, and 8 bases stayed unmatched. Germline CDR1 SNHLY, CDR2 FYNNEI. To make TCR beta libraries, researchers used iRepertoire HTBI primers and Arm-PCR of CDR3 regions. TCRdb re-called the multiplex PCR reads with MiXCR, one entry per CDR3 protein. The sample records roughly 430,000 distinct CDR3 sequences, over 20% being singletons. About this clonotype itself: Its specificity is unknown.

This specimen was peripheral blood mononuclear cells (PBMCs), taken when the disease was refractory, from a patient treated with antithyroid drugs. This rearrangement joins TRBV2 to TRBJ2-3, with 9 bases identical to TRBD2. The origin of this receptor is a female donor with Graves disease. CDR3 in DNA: TGTGCCAGCAGTGAAGGACTAGCGGTTCCTAGGGATACGCAGTATTTT. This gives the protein CASSEGLAVPRDTQYF.